Listed below are T cell receptor beta chains from one sample, sequenced in a study of chemoradiotherapy in HPV16-positive cancers. Only in-frame clones appear in the TCRdb table, and some are missing; sequencing was by immunoSEQ multiplex PCR. In the table there are 55,000 to 85,000 clones, about nine tenths of which are singletons. Here the sequenced sample was blood, taken from a patient who underwent chemoradiotherapy. The receptors shown here come from a human donor with HPV-associated anogenital cancer. Both conserved end residues are part of each CDR3. The order of the fields is V gene, D gene, J gene, clone size, CDR3 protein, CDR3 DNA. D genes are given only for firm matches. Clone sizes are given selectively: once, few, many, or a class where the clone is expanded.

>TRBV15|NA|TRBJ2-4|once
CATSSDSWDIQYF
TGTGCCACCAGCAGCGACAGTTGGGACATTCAGTACTTC
>TRBV11-3|NA|TRBJ2-5|few
CASSLNWGETQYF
TGTGCCAGCAGCCTTAACTGGGGGGAGACCCAGTACTTC
>TRBV7-6|NA|TRBJ2-7|NA
CASSPTSAPYEQYF
TGTGCCAGCAGCCCTACTAGTGCCCCCTACGAGCAGTACTTC
>TRBV30|TRBD1|TRBJ2-5|NA
CAWRSFRGQETQYF
TGTGCCTGGAGATCCTTCAGGGGGCAAGAGACCCAGTACTTC
>TRBV19|TRBD1|TRBJ1-1|NA
CASSIKGQGSTEAFF
TGTGCCAGTAGTATCAAGGGACAGGGAAGTACTGAAGCTTTCTTT
>TRBV6-6|NA|TRBJ1-3|NA
CASSSPHSFAGNTIYF
TGTGCCAGCAGTTCCCCCCACTCGTTTGCTGGAAACACCATATATTTT
>TRBV14|TRBD1|TRBJ2-2|NA
CASSQARWGTANTGELFF
TGTGCCAGCAGCCAAGCGCGGTGGGGGACAGCGAACACCGGGGAGCTGTTTTTT
>TRBV7-9|TRBD1|TRBJ2-3|NA
CASILQGRDSGPDTQYF
TGTGCCAGCATCCTTCAGGGTCGGGACAGCGGACCAGATACGCAGTATTTT
>TRBV4-2|TRBD1|TRBJ2-7|NA
CASSLRWTGVDEQYF
TGTGCCAGCAGCCTCAGATGGACAGGGGTCGACGAGCAGTACTTC
>TRBV4-1|TRBD1|TRBJ1-2|NA
CASSQEGTGFSYGYTF
TGCGCCAGCAGCCAAGAGGGGACAGGTTTTAGTTATGGCTACACCTTC
>TRBV6-5|NA|TRBJ2-2|NA
CASSYAGDLTGELFF
TGTGCCAGCAGTTACGCAGGGGACCTCACCGGGGAGCTGTTTTTT
>TRBV10-3|NA|TRBJ1-1|once
CAISLDRDTEAFF
TGTGCCATCAGCCTGGACCGGGACACTGAAGCTTTCTTT
>TRBV6-1|TRBD1|TRBJ1-5|few
CASSGSRGRGQPQHF
TGTGCCAGCAGTGGCTCCAGGGGGCGAGGACAGCCCCAGCATTTT
>TRBV30|NA|TRBJ1-6|once
CARGEGDNSPLHF
TGTGCCCGGGGCGAAGGAGATAATTCACCCCTCCACTTT
>TRBV10-2|TRBD1|TRBJ1-4|NA
CASSRFRDSGYEKLFF
TGCGCCAGCAGTCGGTTTAGGGACAGCGGTTATGAAAAACTGTTTTTT
>TRBV6-5|NA|TRBJ2-2|NA
CASSYSTDTGELFF
TGTGCCAGCAGTTACTCCACGGACACCGGGGAGCTGTTTTTT
>TRBV5-1|NA|TRBJ2-5|NA
CASSSGSQETQYF
TGCGCCAGCAGCTCAGGCAGTCAAGAGACCCAGTACTTC
>TRBV6-5|NA|TRBJ2-2|NA
CASSYWDVTGELFF
TGTGCCAGCAGTTACTGGGATGTCACCGGGGAGCTGTTTTTT
>TRBV28|NA|TRBJ2-1|NA
CASAVGGQRAQFF
TGTGCCTCAGCTGTAGGGGGCCAGCGGGCGCAGTTCTTC
>TRBV5-4|NA|TRBJ1-1|medium-sized
CASTGEGGLAEAFF
TGTGCCAGCACCGGCGAGGGGGGGCTGGCTGAAGCTTTCTTT
>TRBV6-1|NA|TRBJ1-5|NA
CASSEGGVSNQPQHF
TGTGCCAGCAGTGAAGGAGGGGTAAGCAATCAGCCCCAGCATTTT
>TRBV7-3|TRBD2|TRBJ2-5|once
CASSLYGGAGETQYF
TGTGCCAGCAGCTTATACGGGGGGGCCGGAGAGACCCAGTACTTC
>TRBV5-4|NA|TRBJ2-1|NA
CASSYASGEQFF
TGTGCCAGCAGCTATGCGTCCGGTGAGCAGTTCTTC
>TRBV7-9|TRBD2|TRBJ2-1|NA
CASSIGLAGNNEQFF
TGTGCCAGCAGCATTGGACTAGCGGGGAACAATGAGCAGTTCTTC
>TRBV25-1|TRBD1|TRBJ2-7|NA
CASTGTGARYEQYF
TGTGCCAGCACCGGGACAGGGGCGAGATACGAGCAGTACTTC
>TRBV7-2|TRBD1|TRBJ1-2|NA
CASSLRQGAKMRGYTF
TGTGCCAGCAGCCTTAGACAGGGGGCGAAGATGAGAGGCTACACCTTC
>TRBV29-1|NA|TRBJ1-1|NA
CSVERKLNTEAFF
TGCAGCGTTGAACGGAAGCTAAACACTGAAGCTTTCTTT
>TRBV28|NA|TRBJ2-2|NA
CASTPVRSENTGELFF
TGTGCCAGCACCCCGGTGAGGTCAGAGAACACCGGGGAGCTGTTTTTT
>TRBV5-4|TRBD2|TRBJ2-1|NA
CASSLDGRAGNEQFF
TGTGCCAGCAGCTTGGATGGGAGGGCCGGCAATGAGCAGTTCTTC
>TRBV29-1|NA|TRBJ2-7|NA
CSVEDDKKGPTPFSYEQYF
TGCAGCGTTGAAGATGACAAAAAGGGACCGACCCCTTTCTCCTACGAGCAGTACTTC
>TRBV19|NA|TRBJ2-1|NA
CASSIDLARGEQFF
TGTGCCAGTAGTATAGATCTGGCCCGGGGTGAGCAGTTCTTC
>TRBV7-9|NA|TRBJ1-2|NA
CASSLPGGDFYGYTF
TGTGCCAGCAGCTTACCCGGCGGAGATTTCTATGGCTACACCTTC
>TRBV27|NA|TRBJ1-2|NA
CASALRTIVFLF
TGTGCCAGCGCCCTTAGGACAATTGTTTTTCTTTTC
>TRBV10-3|NA|TRBJ2-7|NA
CAISESLLAGAYEQYF
TGTGCCATCAGTGAGTCTCTTTTAGCAGGGGCGTACGAGCAGTACTTC
>TRBV6-1|NA|TRBJ1-3|once
CASSEVDGNTIYF
TGTGCCAGCAGTGAAGTGGACGGAAACACCATATATTTT
>TRBV11-2|TRBD1|TRBJ1-2|few
CASRPTGGGYTF
TGTGCCAGCAGGCCCACAGGGGGCGGCTACACCTTC
>TRBV6-4|NA|TRBJ2-6|NA
CASSDRAGANVLTF
TGTGCCAGCAGTGACAGGGCTGGGGCCAACGTCCTGACTTTC
>TRBV27|TRBD1|TRBJ1-6|NA
CASSDRGPYNSPLHF
TGTGCCAGCAGCGACAGGGGCCCCTATAATTCACCCCTCCACTTT
>TRBV29-1|NA|TRBJ1-2|NA
CSVDDQGLGYTF
TGCAGCGTTGATGATCAGGGGCTTGGCTACACCTTC
>TRBV5-1|TRBD1|TRBJ2-1|NA
CASSSRQGSGEQFF
TGCGCCAGCAGCTCTAGACAGGGCAGCGGTGAGCAGTTCTTC
>TRBV2|NA|TRBJ1-1|NA
CASIYGGGEAFF
TGTGCCAGCATCTATGGCGGCGGCGAAGCTTTCTTT
>TRBV6-5|TRBD1|TRBJ2-2|NA
CASSPGGNGELFF
TGTGCCAGCAGCCCAGGGGGCAACGGGGAGCTGTTTTTT
>TRBV4-1|NA|TRBJ2-6|NA
CASSQSPGLSSGANVLTF
TGCGCCAGCAGCCAATCGCCCGGACTGAGCTCTGGGGCCAACGTCCTGACTTTC
>TRBV11-2|NA|TRBJ2-7|NA
CASSLAGGAYSYEQYF
TGTGCCAGCAGCTTAGCCGGCGGGGCCTACTCCTACGAGCAGTACTTC
>TRBV5-1|NA|TRBJ1-1|NA
CASSLEEAGRNTEAFF
TGCGCCAGCAGCTTGGAAGAGGCAGGGCGGAACACTGAAGCTTTCTTT
>TRBV9|NA|TRBJ1-2|NA
CASTPDVKANYGYTF
TGTGCCAGCACCCCCGACGTGAAGGCTAACTATGGCTACACCTTC
>TRBV6-5|NA|TRBJ1-1|NA
CASSPNTPGPTEAFF
TGTGCCAGCAGCCCCAACACGCCAGGACCCACTGAAGCTTTCTTT
>TRBV2|NA|TRBJ2-5|NA
CASSEGRGKTQYF
TGTGCCAGCAGTGAGGGGAGGGGGAAGACCCAGTACTTC
>TRBV19|NA|TRBJ1-1|NA
CASSIGPETNTEAFF
TGTGCCAGTAGTATAGGCCCGGAAACTAACACTGAAGCTTTCTTT
>TRBV4-1|TRBD2|TRBJ2-5|NA
CATKGGAMETQYF
TGCGCCACCAAGGGAGGGGCGATGGAGACCCAGTACTTC
>TRBV4-2|NA|TRBJ2-3|NA
CASSQVAGAGDTQYF
TGTGCCAGCAGCCAAGTGGCGGGGGCAGGGGATACGCAGTATTTT
>TRBV6-6|NA|TRBJ1-5|NA
CASRGDQPQHF
TGTGCCAGCAGGGGGGATCAGCCCCAGCATTTT
>TRBV4-1|NA|TRBJ2-1|NA
CASSPAHSSYNEQFF
TGCGCCAGCAGCCCAGCGCACAGCTCCTACAATGAGCAGTTCTTC